This T cell receptor beta chain stems from a study of identifying expanded T cells in peripheral blood. The method was immunoSEQ multiplex PCR; TCRdb's version includes in-frame clones alone and lacks a portion of them. Seen here are 100,000 to 150,000 clones, approximately 84% observed once, and the top ten hold roughly 3.3%. The germline gives CDR1 SGDLS, CDR2 YYNGEE. The V segment lost 0 bases and the J segment 5 bases; nucleotides outside the gene matches: 8. The CDR3 is 17 amino acids. This chain joins TRBV9 and TRBJ2-1; 10 bases agree with TRBD2. The clonotype was recovered from a person between 18 and 75 years old in good health. Input material: blood. CDR3 protein: CASSVARTSGDDNEQFF. The CDR3 DNA reads as TGTGCCAGCAGCGTAGCAAGGACTAGCGGTGATGACAATGAGCAGTTCTTC.